These 25 T cell receptor beta chains originate from one sample sequenced in a study of blood T cell repertoires in COVID-19. Using immunoSEQ multiplex PCR, the repertoire was profiled, and TCRdb retains in-frame clones only, with some absent. The sample lists some 300,000 clones, nearly 90% seen once, with roughly a tenth in the top ten. Sequencing was performed on PBMCs or T cells enriched from blood (not recorded which). These receptors all come from a woman in her 30s who had recovered from COVID-19.

V gene TRBV6-5 combines with J gene TRBJ2-3; 7 bases line up with TRBD1. Germline V gene lookup returns CDR1 MNHEY and CDR2 SVGAGI. Trimming cost V 0 bases and J 4 bases; bases outside gene matches: 7. The CDR3 is 16 residues long. The CDR3 loop reads CASSYSRGGRADTQYF. CDR3 nucleotide sequence: TGTGCCAGCAGTTACTCGAGAGGGGGCAGGGCAGATACGCAGTATTTT.

The V and J genes are TRBV5-6 and TRBJ1-2, with 7 nucleotides matching TRBD1. This CDR3 has 17 residues. Looked up from germline, CDR1 is SGHDT and CDR2 is YYEEEE. V trimming: 4 bases; J trimming: 0 bases; junction bases outside the gene matches: 12. This CDR3 is CASSDYRGYDSNYGYTF. The CDR3 bases are TGTGCCAGCAGCGATTACAGGGGCTACGACTCTAACTATGGCTACACCTTC.

V usage is TRBV6-5 and J usage is TRBJ2-3, with a tentative D call TRBD2 (5 bases). The CDR3 is made up of 13 amino acids. The germline V and J ends were trimmed by 5 bases and 2 bases, with 8 bases remaining between them. Germline V gene sequence: CDR1 MNHEY, CDR2 SVGAGI. CDR3 protein: CASSRGYTDTQYF. The CDR3 DNA sequence: TGTGCCAGCAGTCGGGGATACACAGATACGCAGTATTTT.

The V gene is TRBV2, the J gene TRBJ2-7, with TRBD1 matching over 7 bases. J lost 5 bases, V lost 4 bases, and 11 bases had no gene match. The CDR3 contains 15 residues. Per germline, CDR1 SNHLY and CDR2 FYNNEI. The chain's CDR3 is CASSVQGSSLHEQYF. CDR3 nucleotide sequence: TGTGCCAGCAGTGTACAGGGGAGTAGTCTCCACGAGCAGTACTTC.

The CDR3 sequence is CAIGTGDEQYF. The CDR3 DNA is TGTGCCATTGGGACAGGGGACGAGCAGTACTTC. The chain links TRBV6-5 to TRBJ2-7, with 10 positions matching TRBD1. V shed 10 bases, J shed 5 bases, and the junction held 2 bases outside the gene matches. The length of the CDR3 is 11 residues. The germline V gene encodes CDR1 MNHEY and CDR2 SVGAGI.

V is TRBV7-2 and J is TRBJ2-3, with D possibly being TRBD1 (5 bases). CDR3 size: 15 residues. The germline V and J ends were trimmed by 1 base and 6 bases, with 14 bases remaining between them. Germline V CDR1 and CDR2: SGHTA, FQGNSA. The CDR3 DNA reads TGTGCCAGCAGCTTAGACGGACATGCGGAGGATACGCAGTATTTT. Translation: CASSLDGHAEDTQYF.

CDR3 sequence reads: CASSYDLIRLNTEAFF. The CDR3 nucleotides read TGTGCCAGCAGCTACGACCTTATTAGACTTAACACTGAAGCTTTCTTT. V usage is TRBV7-9 and J usage is TRBJ1-1; D remains unclear. The ends were cut back, 4 bases at V and 2 bases at J, with 17 bases in the middle. CDR1 and CDR2 (germline): SEHNR, FQNEAQ (reference sequence). CDR3 length equals 16 residues.

The CDR3 region has the DNA TGTGCCAGCAGCTTAGAGGGGACTTTCCACTACGAGCAGTACTTC. Amino acid sequence: CASSLEGTFHYEQYF. V is TRBV7-6 and J is TRBJ2-7; possibly TRBD2 for D (6 bases). This CDR3 is built from 15 residues. V was pared by 1 base and J by 3 bases, with 13 bases between. Per the germline V gene, CDR1 is SGHVS and CDR2 is FNYEAQ.

The chain joins TRBV21-1 to TRBJ1-5; the table's D call of TRBD1 was not tested on the DNA. TRBV21-1 is reported as a pseudogene. The CDR3 sequence is 14 residues long. The CDR3 DNA is TGTGCCAGCAGCTGGACAGGGATCAATCAGCCCCAGCATTTT. This sequence encodes CASSWTGINQPQHF.

The rearrangement joins TRBV6-5 to TRBJ2-2; TRBD1 might be the D (5 bases). Trimming removed 6 bases at V and 4 bases at J, with 15 bases between. Germline lookup yields CDR1 MNHEY and CDR2 SVGAGI. The CDR3 has 15 residues. CDR3 coding DNA: TGTGCCAGCAGGATAGGGCAGGGTGGCACCGGGGAGCTGTTTTTT. Encoded protein: CASRIGQGGTGELFF.

V usage is TRBV15 and J usage is TRBJ2-6; 7 nucleotides agree with TRBD1. Germline V gives CDR1 LNHNV, CDR2 YYDKDF (reference sequence). The CDR3 consists of 19 residues. Trimming cost V 9 bases and J 0 bases; bases outside gene matches: 17. The CDR3 protein is CATSRDSQPTSSGANVLTF. For the CDR3, the DNA is TGTGCCACTAGCCGGGACAGCCAACCGACGAGCTCTGGGGCCAACGTCCTGACTTTC.

The CDR3 nucleotides are TGTGCCAGCAGCTCGGGACAGGGATTAGATACGCAGTATTTT. Translation: CASSSGQGLDTQYF. V is TRBV7-2 and J is TRBJ2-3; 9 bases match TRBD1. Germline CDR1 and CDR2: SGHTA and FQGNSA. The V gene end was trimmed by 4 bases and the J gene end by 5 bases; junction bases not matched to a gene: 4. The CDR3 contains 14 residues.

The gene calls are TRBV20-1 and TRBJ2-3; 9 nucleotides match TRBD2. Germline CDR1 and CDR2: DFQATT and SNEGSKA (reference sequence). V was clipped by 3 bases and J by 7 bases; unmatched bases: 11. The CDR3 is 15 residues long. CDR3 protein: CSASGAGGIKNTQYF. The CDR3 region has the DNA TGCAGTGCTAGTGGAGCGGGAGGTATTAAGAATACGCAGTATTTT.

This clone occurred once. V is TRBV30 and J is TRBJ1-2; 8 nucleotides line up with TRBD1. CDR1 and CDR2 from the germline V gene are GTSNPN and SVGIG (reference sequence). V lost 1 base, J lost 5 bases, and 6 bases stayed unmatched. The CDR3 sequence is 14 residues long. CDR3 DNA sequence: TGTGCCTGGAGTGAAATCAGGGGGCGATATGGCTACACCTTC. The encoded protein is CAWSEIRGRYGYTF.

The chain employs TRBV7-9 and TRBJ1-1; the D gene is possibly TRBD1 (5 bases). The CDR3 is 13 amino acids. Trimming took off 7 bases at V and 1 base at J, with 10 bases between the two ends. Looked up from germline, CDR1 is SEHNR and CDR2 is FQNEAQ (reference sequence). The CDR3 spells CASIDGGNTEAFF. The CDR3 DNA sequence: TGTGCCAGCATTGACGGGGGGAACACTGAAGCTTTCTTT.

CDR3 DNA sequence: TGTGCCAGCAGTGAACCGACTAGCGGCATGTCCTACGAGCAGTACTTC. The encoded protein is CASSEPTSGMSYEQYF. The chain joins TRBV2 to TRBJ2-7; 9 nucleotides align to TRBD2. Germline V CDR1 and CDR2: SNHLY, FYNNEI. Trimming removed 2 bases from V and 1 base from J; junction bases left unmatched: 6. The CDR3 is 16 amino acids.

The V gene is TRBV6-5, the J gene TRBJ1-5; D is unresolved. V was pared by 6 bases and J by 7 bases, with 10 bases between. CDR1 and CDR2 from the germline V gene are MNHEY and SVGAGI. The CDR3 is 12 amino acids. CDR3 DNA: TGTGCCAGCAGGCTCCTCAGGCAGCCCCAGCATTTT. It translates to CASRLLRQPQHF.

The rearrangement links TRBV6-2 or TRBV6-3 to TRBJ2-1; 7 bases are shared with TRBD1. Germline V gives CDR1 MNHEY, CDR2 SVGEGT. V was clipped by 4 bases and J by 0 bases; unmatched bases: 6. The CDR3 consists of 16 residues. The CDR3 DNA is TGTGCCAGCAGTTGGTCTAGGACAGGCTCCTACAATGAGCAGTTCTTC. Protein: CASSWSRTGSYNEQFF.

The chain couples TRBV10-2 to TRBJ2-1; 8 bases are a match to TRBD1. The junction had 8 bases not matched to a gene; V was cut back by 8 bases and J by 5 bases. The CDR3 spans 14 residues. Germline CDR1 and CDR2: WSHSY and SAAADI. CDR3 bases: TGCGCCAGCGGGCGGACAGGGAAGCACAATGAGCAGTTCTTC. This gives the protein CASGRTGKHNEQFF.

The chain uses TRBV27 and TRBJ2-5, with D perhaps matching TRBD1 (6 bases). V was clipped by 6 bases and J by 5 bases, with 16 bases between them. Germline V lookup: CDR1 MNHEY, CDR2 SMNVEV (reference sequence). This CDR3 is built from 14 residues. The CDR3 bases are TGTGCCAGCAGAACACACGGGACATCGGAGACCCAGTACTTC. Its protein product is CASRTHGTSETQYF.

The J gene is TRBJ2-5, the V gene TRBV9; 11 nucleotides align to TRBD1. The length of the CDR3 is 14 residues. From germline, CDR1 is SGDLS and CDR2 YYNGEE. Unmatched junction bases numbered 3, after V lost 3 bases and J lost 5 bases. CDR3 protein: CASSGTGGGETQYF. The CDR3 nucleotides read TGTGCCAGCAGCGGGACAGGGGGCGGTGAGACCCAGTACTTC.

This rearrangement joins TRBV11-3 to TRBJ2-2; D ambiguous. Germline V CDR1 and CDR2: SGHNT, YENEEA. Trimming shortened V by 8 bases and J by 3 bases, and 10 bases separated the two germline ends. The CDR3 has 13 amino acids. The CDR3 here is CASHGLDTGELFF. As DNA, the CDR3 is TGTGCCAGCCACGGGTTGGACACCGGGGAGCTGTTTTTT.

V is TRBV7-6 and J is TRBJ2-1, with 7 bases aligning to TRBD2. Germline CDR1 reads SGHVS; CDR2 reads FNYEAQ. V lost 2 bases, J lost 9 bases, and 16 bases stayed unmatched. The CDR3 consists of 17 residues. The CDR3 protein is CASSLSGGRRVRLEQFF. CDR3 bases: TGTGCCAGCAGCTTATCGGGCGGGAGACGAGTCAGGCTTGAGCAGTTCTTC.

This rearrangement joins TRBV5-5 to TRBJ1-4; no clear D. The CDR3 is 14 amino acids. V lost 6 bases to trimming and J lost 6 bases, with 15 bases between them. Germline loops: CDR1 SGHKS, CDR2 YYEKEE (reference sequence). CDR3 DNA: TGTGCCAGCACCCACTCATGGCAGGATGAAAAACTGTTTTTT. It yields the protein CASTHSWQDEKLFF.

This chain uses TRBV27 with TRBJ1-1; 10 bases align to TRBD1. Trimming cost V 5 bases and J 5 bases; bases outside gene matches: 5. CDR1 is MNHEY and CDR2 is SMNVEV in the germline V gene (reference sequence). This CDR3 region has 14 residues. CDR3 protein: CASSRTGGSTEAFF. The CDR3 nucleotides read TGTGCCAGCAGTCGGACAGGGGGTAGTACTGAAGCTTTCTTT.